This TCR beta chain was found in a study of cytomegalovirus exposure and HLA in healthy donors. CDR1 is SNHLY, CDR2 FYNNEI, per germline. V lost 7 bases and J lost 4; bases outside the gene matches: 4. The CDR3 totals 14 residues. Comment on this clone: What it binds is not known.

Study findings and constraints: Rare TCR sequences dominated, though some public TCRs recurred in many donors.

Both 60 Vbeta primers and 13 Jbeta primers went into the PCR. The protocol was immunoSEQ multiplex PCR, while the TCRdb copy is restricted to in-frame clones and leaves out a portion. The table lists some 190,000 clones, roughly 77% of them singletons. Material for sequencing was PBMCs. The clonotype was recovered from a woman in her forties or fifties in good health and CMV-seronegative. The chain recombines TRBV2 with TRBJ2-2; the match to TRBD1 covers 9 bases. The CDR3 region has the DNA TGTGCCAGCAAGAGGGACAGGGTCACCGGGGAGCTGTTTTTT. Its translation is CASKRDRVTGELFF.